This T cell receptor beta chain was obtained from a study of shared T cell receptors in the human thymus. Trimming left V 2 bases short and J 4 bases short, with 12 bases between. Germline CDR1 and CDR2: SGHNT and YYREEE (reference sequence). The CDR3 covers 14 residues. Data came from immunoSEQ multiplex PCR; TCRdb stores just in-frame clones and leaves some out. Of more than 550,000 clones in the sample, around 87% were seen once. Another study also made use of these data, one on human thymus T cells. That report adds: Corrective surgery for congenital heart defects was being performed on the healthy Finnish infants who served as donors. Thymus was obtained from resections taken during corrective heart surgery. The authors found apparently biased V and J gene usage in thymic and blood repertoires. Reports from related research described highly overlapping thymic repertoires among unrelated individuals.

The clonotype was recovered from a boy under three years old with a congenital heart defect. This chain connects TRBV5-4 to TRBJ1-1; a possible D gene is TRBD1 (6 bases). Sequencing was done on a sample of thymocytes. CDR3 loop: CASSLRTETTEAFF. The CDR3 DNA is TGTGCCAGCAGCTTAAGGACAGAGACCACTGAAGCTTTCTTT.